Here is one TCR beta chain with its context. The CDR3 spans 14 residues. CDR1 is SGDLS and CDR2 is YYNGEE in the germline V gene. V lost 0 bases and J lost 13, with 17 bases in between. Original data processing: The assay estimated nucleated cells by amplifying reference gene primers. Clones were read by immunoSEQ multiplex PCR, and TCRdb kept only the in-frame ones, dropping some. Clone size and the V and J calls come from that table; the DNA yielded D and trimming. Here the sample spans about 72,000 clones, around 93% being singletons. This sample was included in a study of blood T cell repertoires in COVID-19. Study summary: The study drew acute and convalescent COVID-19 samples from the United States, Italy and Spain. From T cells, B-cell-depleted T cells, or PBMCs came the material, which was cDNA or gDNA.

This receptor was identified in a human donor in a cohort sampled during active COVID-19. The rearrangement uses TRBV9 and TRBJ2-4, with D possibly being TRBD1 (7 bases). Source material: peripheral blood. The CDR3 sequence is CASSVEPSAGQQYF. The DNA of the CDR3 is TGTGCCAGCAGCGTAGAGCCATCCGCGGGACAGCAGTACTTC.